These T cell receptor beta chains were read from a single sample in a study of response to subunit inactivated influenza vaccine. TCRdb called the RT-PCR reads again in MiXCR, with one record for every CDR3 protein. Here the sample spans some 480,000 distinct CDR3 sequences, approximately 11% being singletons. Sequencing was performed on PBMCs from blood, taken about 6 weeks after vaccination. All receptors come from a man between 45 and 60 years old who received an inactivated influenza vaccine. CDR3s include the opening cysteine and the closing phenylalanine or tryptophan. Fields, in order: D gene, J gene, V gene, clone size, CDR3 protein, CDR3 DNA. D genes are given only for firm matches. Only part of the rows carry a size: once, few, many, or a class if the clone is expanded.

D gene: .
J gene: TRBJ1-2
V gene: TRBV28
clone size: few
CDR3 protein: CATEMGGDYGYTF
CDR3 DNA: TGTGCCACCGAGATGGGGGGGGACTATGGCTACACCTTC

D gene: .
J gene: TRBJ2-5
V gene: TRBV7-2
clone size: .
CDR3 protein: CASSPSRAGETQYF
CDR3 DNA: TGTGCCAGCAGCCCTTCGAGGGCGGGGGAGACCCAGTACTTC

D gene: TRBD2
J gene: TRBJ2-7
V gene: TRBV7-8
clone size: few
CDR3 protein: CASSFLAGAPSEQYF
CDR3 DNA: TGTGCCAGCAGCTTTTTAGCGGGAGCGCCTTCCGAGCAGTACTTC

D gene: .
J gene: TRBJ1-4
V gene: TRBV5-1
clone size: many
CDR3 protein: CASSINYNEKLFF
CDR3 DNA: TGCGCCAGCAGCATCAATTATAATGAAAAACTGTTTTTT

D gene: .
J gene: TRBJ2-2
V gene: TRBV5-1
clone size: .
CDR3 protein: CASRFTGTRSGELFF
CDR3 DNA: TGCGCCAGCAGATTTACAGGGACCAGGTCCGGGGAGCTGTTTTTT

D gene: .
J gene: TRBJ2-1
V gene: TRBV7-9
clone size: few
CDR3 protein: CASSSWDEQFF
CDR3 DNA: TGTGCCAGCAGTTCATGGGATGAGCAGTTCTTC

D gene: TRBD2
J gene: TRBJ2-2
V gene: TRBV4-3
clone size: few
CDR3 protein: CASSQVSLAGAATGELFF
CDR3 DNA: TGCGCCAGCAGCCAAGTGTCTCTAGCGGGAGCTGCCACCGGGGAGCTGTTTTTT

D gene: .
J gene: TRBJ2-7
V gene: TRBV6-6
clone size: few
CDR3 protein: CASSDGESYEQYF
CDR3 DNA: TGTGCCAGCAGTGACGGGGAGTCCTACGAGCAGTACTTC

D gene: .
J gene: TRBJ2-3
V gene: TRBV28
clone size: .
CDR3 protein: CASSYRLVLYTDTQYF
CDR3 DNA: TGTGCCAGCAGTTATCGATTAGTCCTTTACACAGATACGCAGTATTTT

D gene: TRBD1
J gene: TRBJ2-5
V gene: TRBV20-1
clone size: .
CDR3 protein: CSAQTDRVNRETQYF
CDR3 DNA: TGCAGTGCTCAAACGGACAGGGTAAATCGAGAGACCCAGTACTTC

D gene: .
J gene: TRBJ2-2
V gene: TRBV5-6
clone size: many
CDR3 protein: CASSSDRELTVNTGELFF
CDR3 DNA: TGTGCCAGCAGCTCCGACAGAGAGCTAACTGTTAACACCGGGGAGCTGTTTTTT

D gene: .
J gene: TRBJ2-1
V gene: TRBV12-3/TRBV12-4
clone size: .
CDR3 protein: CASSNRVGIYNEQFF
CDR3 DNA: TGTGCCAGCAGTAACCGGGTCGGGATATACAATGAGCAGTTCTTC

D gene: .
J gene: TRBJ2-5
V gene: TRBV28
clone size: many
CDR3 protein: CASSYPGTAKGTQYF
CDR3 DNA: TGTGCCAGCAGTTACCCCGGGACGGCCAAAGGGACCCAGTACTTC

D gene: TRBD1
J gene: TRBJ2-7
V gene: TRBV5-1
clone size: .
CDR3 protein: CASSRTGSGAEQYF
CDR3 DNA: TGCGCCAGCAGCCGGACAGGGAGCGGTGCCGAGCAGTACTTC

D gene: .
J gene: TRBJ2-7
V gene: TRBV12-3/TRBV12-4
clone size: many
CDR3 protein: CASSYYRLTPDHEQYF
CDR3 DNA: TGTGCCAGCAGCTACTACAGGCTAACCCCGGACCACGAGCAGTACTTC

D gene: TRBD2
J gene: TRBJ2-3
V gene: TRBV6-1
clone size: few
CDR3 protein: CASSVRSGSTAQYF
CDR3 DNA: TGTGCCAGCAGTGTACGTAGCGGGAGTACGGCGCAGTATTTT

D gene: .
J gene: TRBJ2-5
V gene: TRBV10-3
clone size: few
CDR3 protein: CAISGGEQETQYF
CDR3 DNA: TGTGCCATCAGTGGCGGAGAACAAGAGACCCAGTACTTC

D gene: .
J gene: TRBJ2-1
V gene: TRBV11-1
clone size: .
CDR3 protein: CASSLGALSYNEQFF
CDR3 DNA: TGTGCCAGCAGCTTAGGGGCGCTGTCCTACAATGAGCAGTTCTTC

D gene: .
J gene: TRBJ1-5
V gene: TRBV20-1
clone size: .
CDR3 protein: CSALSSSNQPQHF
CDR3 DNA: TGCAGTGCTCTTTCGTCCTCGAATCAGCCCCAGCATTTT

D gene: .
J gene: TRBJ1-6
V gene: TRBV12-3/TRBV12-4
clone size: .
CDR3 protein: CASSLQEGSSPLHF
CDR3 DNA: TGTGCCAGCAGTTTGCAAGAAGGGAGTTCACCCCTCCACTTT

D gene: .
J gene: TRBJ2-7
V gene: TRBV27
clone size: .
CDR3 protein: CASSPRTSHEQYF
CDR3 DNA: TGTGCCAGCAGTCCGAGAACTAGCCACGAGCAGTACTTC

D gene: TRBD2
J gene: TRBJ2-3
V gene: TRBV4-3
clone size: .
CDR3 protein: CASSHRLAGVTDTQYF
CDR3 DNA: TGCGCCAGCAGCCATAGACTAGCGGGAGTCACAGATACGCAGTATTTT

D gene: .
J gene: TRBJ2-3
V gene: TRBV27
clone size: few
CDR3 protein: CASSVKPNRYTDTQYF
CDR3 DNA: TGTGCCAGCAGTGTCAAGCCTAACCGATACACAGATACGCAGTATTTT

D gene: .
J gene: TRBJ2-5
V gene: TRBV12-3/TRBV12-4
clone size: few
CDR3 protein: CASSHRSAPETQYF
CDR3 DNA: TGTGCCAGCAGTCATCGTTCAGCGCCAGAGACCCAGTACTTC

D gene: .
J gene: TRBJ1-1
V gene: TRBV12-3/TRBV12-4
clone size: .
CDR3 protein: CASSPFGGGNTEAFF
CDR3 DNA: TGTGCCAGCAGTCCATTTGGAGGCGGGAACACTGAAGCTTTCTTT

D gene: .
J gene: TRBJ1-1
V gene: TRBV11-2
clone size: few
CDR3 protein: CASSLDIYMNTEAFF
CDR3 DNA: TGTGCCAGCAGCTTAGACATATATATGAACACTGAAGCTTTCTTT

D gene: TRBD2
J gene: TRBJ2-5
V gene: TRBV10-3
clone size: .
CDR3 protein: CAISGLAGGETQYF
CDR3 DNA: TGTGCCATCAGTGGACTAGCGGGTGGTGAGACCCAGTACTTC

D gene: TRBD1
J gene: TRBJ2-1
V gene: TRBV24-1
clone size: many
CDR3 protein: CATMSGGTGSYNEQFF
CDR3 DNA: TGTGCCACCATGTCGGGCGGGACAGGGTCTTACAATGAGCAGTTCTTC

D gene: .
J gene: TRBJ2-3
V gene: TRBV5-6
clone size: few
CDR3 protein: CASSFHREAWDTQYF
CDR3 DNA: TGTGCCAGCAGCTTCCACAGGGAAGCGTGGGATACGCAGTATTTT

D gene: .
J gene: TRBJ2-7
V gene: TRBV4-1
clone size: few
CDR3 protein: CASSQDDGALEQYF
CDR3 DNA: TGCGCCAGCAGCCAAGACGATGGAGCCCTCGAGCAGTACTTC

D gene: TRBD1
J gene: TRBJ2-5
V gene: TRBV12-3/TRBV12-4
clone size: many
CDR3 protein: CASGYRGSETQYF
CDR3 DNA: TGTGCCAGCGGTTACAGGGGTTCGGAGACCCAGTACTTC

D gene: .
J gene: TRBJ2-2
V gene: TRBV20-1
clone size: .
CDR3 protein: CSATGLANTGELFF
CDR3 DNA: TGCAGTGCGACGGGACTTGCGAACACCGGGGAGCTGTTTTTT

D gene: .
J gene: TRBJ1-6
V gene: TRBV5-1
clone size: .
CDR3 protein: CASSLAGTDSPLHF
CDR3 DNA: TGCGCCAGCAGCTTGGCAGGGACCGATTCACCCCTCCACTTT

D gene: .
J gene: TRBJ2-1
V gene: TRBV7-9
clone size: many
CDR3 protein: CASSADNIYNEQFF
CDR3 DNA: TGTGCCAGCAGCGCCGACAACATCTACAATGAGCAGTTCTTC

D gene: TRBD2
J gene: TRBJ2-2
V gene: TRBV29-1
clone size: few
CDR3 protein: CSVLTTSGRRRGELFF
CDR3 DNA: TGCAGCGTCCTGACGACTAGCGGGAGACGGAGGGGGGAGCTGTTTTTT

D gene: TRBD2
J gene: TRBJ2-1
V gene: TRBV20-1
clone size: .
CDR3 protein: CSARVLRTSGYNEQFF
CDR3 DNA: TGCAGTGCTAGAGTCCTGAGGACTAGCGGGTACAATGAGCAGTTCTTC

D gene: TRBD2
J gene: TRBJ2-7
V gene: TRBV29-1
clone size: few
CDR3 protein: CSVEGGSSGRTGEQYF
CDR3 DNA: TGCAGCGTTGAAGGGGGTTCTAGCGGGAGGACGGGCGAGCAGTACTTC

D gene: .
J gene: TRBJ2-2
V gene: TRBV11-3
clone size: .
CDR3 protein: CASSRDGNTGELFF
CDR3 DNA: TGTGCCAGCAGCCGGGACGGAAACACCGGGGAGCTGTTTTTT

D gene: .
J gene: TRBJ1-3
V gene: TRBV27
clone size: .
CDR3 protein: CASSAGRGGRNTIYF
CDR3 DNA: TGTGCCAGCAGCGCCGGAAGGGGCGGAAGAAACACCATATATTTT

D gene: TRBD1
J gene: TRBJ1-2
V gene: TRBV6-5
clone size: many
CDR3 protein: CASVPGTGLFGGYTF
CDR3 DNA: TGTGCCAGCGTTCCCGGGACAGGGCTTTTTGGGGGCTACACCTTC

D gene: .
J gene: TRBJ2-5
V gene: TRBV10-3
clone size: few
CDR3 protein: CASAQGVGETQYF
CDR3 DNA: TGTGCCAGTGCACAGGGAGTGGGCGAGACCCAGTACTTC

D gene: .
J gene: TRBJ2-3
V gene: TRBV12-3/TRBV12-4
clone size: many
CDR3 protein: CASSLAALTDTQYF
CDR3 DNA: TGTGCCAGCAGTTTAGCCGCGCTCACAGATACGCAGTATTTT

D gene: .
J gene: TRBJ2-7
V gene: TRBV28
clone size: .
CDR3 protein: CASGAFSYEQYF
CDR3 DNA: TGTGCCAGCGGGGCCTTCTCCTACGAGCAGTACTTC

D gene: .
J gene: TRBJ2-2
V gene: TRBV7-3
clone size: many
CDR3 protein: CASSEGLLAGELFF
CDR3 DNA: TGTGCCAGCAGCGAGGGACTGCTGGCCGGGGAGCTGTTTTTT

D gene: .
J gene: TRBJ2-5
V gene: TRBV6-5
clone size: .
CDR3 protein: CASSYSSRMPEETQYF
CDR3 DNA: TGTGCCAGCAGTTACTCGAGCCGGATGCCGGAAGAGACCCAGTACTTC

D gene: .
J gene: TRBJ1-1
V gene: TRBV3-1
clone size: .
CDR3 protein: CASSQDQGKAFF
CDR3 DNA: TGTGCCAGCAGCCAAGATCAGGGGAAAGCTTTCTTT

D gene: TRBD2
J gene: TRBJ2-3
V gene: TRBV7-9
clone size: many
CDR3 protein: CASSLTSGTDTQYF
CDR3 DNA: TGTGCCAGCAGCTTGACTAGCGGCACAGATACGCAGTATTTT

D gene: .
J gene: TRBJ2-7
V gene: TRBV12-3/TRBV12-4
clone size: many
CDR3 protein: CASSLGPSSQQYF
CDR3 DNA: TGTGCCAGCAGTTTAGGTCCTAGCAGCCAGCAGTACTTC

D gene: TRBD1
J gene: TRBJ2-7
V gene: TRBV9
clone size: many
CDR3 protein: CASGRQGYPYEQYF
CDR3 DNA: TGTGCCAGCGGTCGACAGGGGTACCCCTACGAGCAGTACTTC

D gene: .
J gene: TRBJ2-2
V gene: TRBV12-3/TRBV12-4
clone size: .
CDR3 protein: CASSIGSMNTGELFF
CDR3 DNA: TGTGCCAGCAGCATAGGGAGCATGAACACCGGGGAGCTGTTTTTT

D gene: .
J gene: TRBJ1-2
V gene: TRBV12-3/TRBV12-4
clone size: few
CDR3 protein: CASSLRQMEGYTF
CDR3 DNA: TGTGCCAGCAGTCTTCGACAGATGGAGGGCTACACCTTC

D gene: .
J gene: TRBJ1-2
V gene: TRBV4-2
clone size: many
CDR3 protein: CASSQDAVPHTSNYGYTF
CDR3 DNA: TGTGCCAGCAGCCAAGATGCAGTACCACACACCTCTAACTATGGCTACACCTTC

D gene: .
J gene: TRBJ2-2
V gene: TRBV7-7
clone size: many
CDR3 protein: CASSPRSGNTGELFF
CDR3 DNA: TGTGCCAGCAGCCCACGGAGTGGGAACACCGGGGAGCTGTTTTTT

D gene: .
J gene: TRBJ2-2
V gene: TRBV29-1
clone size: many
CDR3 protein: CSVAPQGRNTGELFF
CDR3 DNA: TGCAGCGTTGCTCCACAGGGCAGGAACACCGGGGAGCTGTTTTTT

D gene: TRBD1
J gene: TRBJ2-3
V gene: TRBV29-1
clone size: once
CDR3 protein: CSVEDRGRDTDTQNF
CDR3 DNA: TGCAGCGTCGAAGACAGGGGGCGAGATACAGATACGCAGAATTTT

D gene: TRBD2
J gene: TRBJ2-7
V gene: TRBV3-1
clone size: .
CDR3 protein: CASSQVASGVYEQYF
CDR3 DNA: TGTGCCAGCAGCCAAGTGGCTAGCGGGGTTTACGAGCAGTACTTC

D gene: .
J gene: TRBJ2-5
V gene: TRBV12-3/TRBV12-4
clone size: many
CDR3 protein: CASSPLVAGETQYF
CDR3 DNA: TGTGCCAGCAGTCCCCTCGTGGCAGGGGAGACCCAGTACTTC

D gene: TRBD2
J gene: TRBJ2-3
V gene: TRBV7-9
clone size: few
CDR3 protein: CASSPAQGSGGGHTQYF
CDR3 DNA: TGTGCCAGCAGCCCCGCGCAAGGTAGCGGGGGAGGCCATACGCAGTATTTT

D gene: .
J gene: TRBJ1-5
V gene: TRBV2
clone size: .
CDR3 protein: CASSGSDRIYSNQPQHF
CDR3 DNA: TGTGCCAGCAGTGGCTCCGACAGGATCTATAGCAATCAGCCCCAGCATTTT

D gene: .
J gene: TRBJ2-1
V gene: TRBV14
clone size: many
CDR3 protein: CASSLPGVDEQFF
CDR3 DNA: TGTGCCAGCAGCCTACCAGGGGTGGATGAGCAGTTCTTC